Here is one T cell receptor (beta chain) with its context. The antigen remains undetermined. Other DNA sequences in this sample translate to the same CDR3. V was trimmed by 3 bases and J by 2 bases, leaving 7 bases between them. From germline, CDR1 is MNHEY and CDR2 SMNVEV (reference sequence). This CDR3 has 13 amino acids. Here immunoSEQ multiplex PCR was the method, and the copy in TCRdb shows in-frame clones only, minus some. Among 260,000 or so clones listed, more than 75% were seen once. The entry originates in a study of cytomegalovirus exposure and HLA in healthy donors. Overall study results and limits: Cytomegalovirus status was reportedly diagnosed by the classifier with high specificity and sensitivity.

This TCR was sampled from a man younger than 35 in good health and CMV-seronegative. The chain employs TRBV27 and TRBJ1-1; D gene uncertain. The sample taken for sequencing was PBMCs. The CDR3 is CASSFGGNTEAFF. The CDR3 DNA reads TGTGCCAGCAGTTTTGGCGGTAACACTGAAGCTTTCTTT.